This T cell receptor (beta chain) was observed in a study of blood T cell repertoires in COVID-19. Study-wide context: Specimens from acute and convalescent COVID-19 originated in the United States, Italy and Spain.

The repertoire was sequenced with immunoSEQ multiplex PCR; TCRdb's copy has only in-frame clones and lacks some. The sample records about 160,000 clones, 85% being singletons. This clone has only a few counts. J was trimmed by 3 bases and V by 4 bases; bases with no gene match: 2. CDR1 SEHNR and CDR2 FQNEAQ come from the germline V gene (reference sequence). The CDR3 is 14 amino acids. The receptor was isolated from a human donor with acute or convalescent COVID-19. The donor label of this sample is uncertain. The V and J genes are TRBV7-9 and TRBJ1-5; 8 bases align to TRBD1. The specimen sequenced was peripheral blood. CDR3: CASSSGQVNQPQHF. DNA of the CDR3: TGTGCCAGCAGCTCGGGACAGGTCAATCAGCCCCAGCATTTT.